Listed below are T cell receptor beta chains from one sample, sequenced in a study of shared clonotypes between healthy human individuals. Using immunoSEQ multiplex PCR, the repertoire was profiled, and TCRdb retains in-frame clones only, with some absent. The sample consists of millions of clones, 90% to 95% of them appearing once. The sequenced sample consisted of naive CD4+ T cells sorted from blood. The receptors stem from a man aged 18-30 years in good health. The CDR3 runs from the conserved cysteine through the conserved F or W. The D gene is left open where the match is weak. Clone size appears in some rows only: once, few, many, or a class for an expanded clone.

d_call	v_call	clone_size	j_call	cdr3_aa	cdr3_nt
TRBD1	TRBV2	.	TRBJ1-4	CASSPGQSNEKLFF	TGTGCCAGCAGCCCGGGACAGAGTAATGAAAAACTGTTTTTT
TRBD1	TRBV6-1	.	TRBJ1-1	CASSTGQGMAFF	TGTGCCAGCAGTACCGGACAGGGAATGGCTTTCTTT
TRBD1	TRBV2	once	TRBJ1-6	CASGDPGGFGNSPLHF	TGTGCCAGCGGTGACCCAGGGGGCTTTGGAAATTCACCCCTCCACTTT
.	TRBV10-3	.	TRBJ1-2	CAISDGLNYGYTF	TGTGCCATCAGCGACGGGCTCAACTATGGCTACACCTTC
TRBD2	TRBV9	.	TRBJ2-3	CASSVDIAGWEDTQYF	TGTGCCAGCAGCGTAGATATAGCGGGCTGGGAGGATACGCAGTATTTT
TRBD2	TRBV18	.	TRBJ2-2	CASSPVRLASPNTGELFF	TGTGCCAGCTCACCAGTCAGACTAGCGTCCCCGAACACCGGGGAGCTGTTTTTT
.	TRBV2	few	TRBJ1-2	CASSGQNYGYTF	TGTGCCAGCAGTGGGCAGAACTATGGCTACACCTTC
.	TRBV21-1	.	TRBJ2-5	CASSKTSGGHQETQYF	TGTGCCAGCAGCAAAACGAGCGGGGGGCACCAAGAGACCCAGTACTTC
.	TRBV11-2	.	TRBJ1-5	CASSQSNQPQHF	TGTGCCAGCAGCCAAAGCAATCAGCCCCAGCATTTT
.	TRBV30	once	TRBJ2-2	CAWSVQWTGIGELFF	TGTGCCTGGAGTGTTCAGTGGACTGGGATCGGGGAGCTGTTTTTT
TRBD1	TRBV4-3	.	TRBJ2-7	CASSQAEGTVPYEQYF	TGCGCCAGCAGCCAAGCCGAAGGGACAGTACCCTACGAGCAGTACTTC
.	TRBV25-1	.	TRBJ2-1	CASRAANYNEQFF	TGTGCCAGCAGAGCGGCAAACTACAATGAGCAGTTCTTC
.	TRBV7-8	.	TRBJ2-1	CASSHDVYNEQFF	TGTGCCAGCAGCCACGACGTTTACAATGAGCAGTTCTTC
.	TRBV29-1	.	TRBJ1-1	CSSFGTSNTEAFF	TGCAGCTCCTTCGGGACATCGAACACTGAAGCTTTCTTT
TRBD2	TRBV5-1	.	TRBJ2-3	CASSLDLSGASTDTQYF	TGCGCCAGCAGCTTGGATCTTAGCGGGGCTAGCACAGATACGCAGTATTTT
TRBD1	TRBV2	.	TRBJ1-1	CASSESGQGKTEAFF	TGTGCCAGCAGTGAATCGGGACAGGGGAAAACTGAAGCTTTCTTT
.	TRBV4-3	once	TRBJ2-7	CASSQGWDTSYEQYF	TGCGCCAGCAGCCAAGGGTGGGACACCTCCTACGAGCAGTACTTC
.	TRBV7-9	few	TRBJ2-7	CASSLAGGYEQYF	TGTGCCAGCAGCTTAGCGGGGGGCTACGAGCAGTACTTC
.	TRBV5-1	.	TRBJ1-3	CASSLAGAGRNTIYF	TGCGCCAGCAGCTTGGCGGGGGCCGGCCGAAACACCATATATTTT
.	TRBV2	.	TRBJ2-1	CASSETGIISDEQFF	TGTGCCAGCAGTGAAACAGGGATAATTTCCGATGAGCAGTTCTTC
TRBD2	TRBV6-1	.	TRBJ2-3	CASSEIGAGGPDTQYF	TGTGCCAGCAGTGAAATAGGAGCGGGAGGGCCAGATACGCAGTATTTT
TRBD2	TRBV10-3	.	TRBJ2-1	CAIRKLAGDALYNEQFF	TGTGCCATCAGGAAACTAGCGGGGGACGCTCTCTACAATGAGCAGTTCTTC
.	TRBV7-2	.	TRBJ1-2	CASSEGTYYGYTF	TGTGCCAGCAGCGAAGGCACTTACTATGGCTACACCTTC
TRBD1	TRBV28	.	TRBJ2-7	CASSPSGGYEQYF	TGTGCCAGCAGTCCCTCAGGGGGCTACGAGCAGTACTTC
.	TRBV18	.	TRBJ1-3	CASSPSTAGNTIYF	TGTGCCAGCTCACCATCGACAGCTGGAAACACCATATATTTT
.	TRBV18	.	TRBJ1-5	CASSPTTRGSGNQPQHF	TGTGCCAGCTCACCAACGACTAGGGGGAGTGGCAATCAGCCCCAGCATTTT
.	TRBV11-2	.	TRBJ2-7	CASSLDPSVPYEQYF	TGTGCCAGCAGCTTAGACCCTAGCGTACCTTACGAGCAGTACTTC
.	TRBV5-4	.	TRBJ2-1	CASTTDRWDYNEQFF	TGTGCCAGCACCACGGACAGATGGGACTACAATGAGCAGTTCTTC
.	TRBV5-6	.	TRBJ1-1	CASSFWPMNTEAFF	TGTGCCAGCAGCTTTTGGCCCATGAACACTGAAGCTTTCTTT
.	TRBV13	once	TRBJ2-7	CASSSSGPTPYEQYF	TGTGCCAGCAGCTCCAGCGGGCCGACACCCTACGAGCAGTACTTC
.	TRBV4-3	.	TRBJ2-3	CASSPTLAPGADTQYF	TGCGCCAGCAGCCCCACGCTAGCGCCTGGTGCAGATACGCAGTATTTT
.	TRBV6-5	.	TRBJ1-6	CASSLGDSPLHF	TGTGCCAGCAGTCTGGGAGATTCACCCCTCCACTTT
.	TRBV18	.	TRBJ2-7	CASSPTAGYEQYF	TGTGCCAGCTCACCAACAGCGGGTTACGAGCAGTACTTC
.	TRBV6-5	.	TRBJ2-2	CASSYSQGVTGELFF	TGTGCCAGCAGTTACTCACAGGGAGTCACCGGGGAGCTGTTTTTT
.	TRBV18	once	TRBJ2-7	CASSLEMRAEQYF	TGTGCCAGCTCCCTTGAAATGAGGGCCGAGCAGTACTTC
.	TRBV7-6	.	TRBJ1-2	CASSLARGPPYGYTF	TGTGCCAGCAGCTTAGCTCGGGGACCGCCCTATGGCTACACCTTC
.	TRBV15	.	TRBJ2-7	CATSRDRGSRTPYEQYF	TGTGCCACCAGCAGAGATAGGGGGAGCCGAACCCCCTACGAGCAGTACTTC
.	TRBV6-5	once	TRBJ2-3	CASSYSTSHTQYF	TGTGCCAGCAGTTACTCGACGAGCCATACGCAGTATTTT
.	TRBV5-1	.	TRBJ2-5	CASSLDVLETQYF	TGCGCCAGCAGCTTGGATGTTCTGGAGACCCAGTACTTC
.	TRBV6-1	.	TRBJ1-5	CASRNSGASNQPQHF	TGTGCCAGCAGAAATTCAGGGGCCAGCAATCAGCCCCAGCATTTT
.	TRBV6-1	once	TRBJ1-2	CASSSLAGFNYGYTF	TGTGCCAGCAGCTCTTTGGCAGGGTTCAACTATGGCTACACCTTC
.	TRBV5-5	.	TRBJ2-5	CASREWPLQETQYF	TGTGCCAGCAGGGAGTGGCCCCTACAAGAGACCCAGTACTTC
.	TRBV7-2	.	TRBJ2-7	CASSRPGPSPYEQYF	TGTGCCAGCAGCCGCCCCGGGCCGAGCCCCTACGAGCAGTACTTC
.	TRBV7-6	.	TRBJ1-1	CASSAQAGHYEAFF	TGTGCCAGCAGCGCACAAGCGGGACACTATGAAGCTTTCTTT
.	TRBV5-1	.	TRBJ2-7	CASSRTEMVSYEQYF	TGCGCCAGCAGCCGGACGGAAATGGTGTCCTACGAGCAGTACTTC
TRBD1	TRBV10-3	.	TRBJ2-7	CAIRTGGMSEQYF	TGTGCCATCAGAACAGGGGGAATGAGCGAGCAGTACTTC
.	TRBV6-5	.	TRBJ2-7	CASRGLGPYEQYF	TGTGCCAGCAGGGGGCTAGGACCCTACGAGCAGTACTTC
.	TRBV5-1	.	TRBJ2-3	CASSLGMSTDTQYF	TGCGCCAGCAGCCTGGGGATGTCCACAGATACGCAGTATTTT
.	TRBV7-2	.	TRBJ1-5	CASSPRADYSNQPQHF	TGTGCCAGCAGCCCGCGGGCAGATTATAGCAATCAGCCCCAGCATTTT
.	TRBV11-2	.	TRBJ2-7	CASSLDSAYEQYF	TGTGCCAGCAGCTTAGACAGCGCCTACGAGCAGTACTTC
.	TRBV7-9	.	TRBJ2-1	CASSEGQYNEQFF	TGTGCCAGCAGCGAAGGACAGTACAATGAGCAGTTCTTC
TRBD1	TRBV4-1	.	TRBJ2-7	CASSQDRWLEQYF	TGCGCCAGCAGCCAGGACAGGTGGCTGGAGCAGTACTTC
.	TRBV4-3	.	TRBJ2-7	CASSQDPYSSSRSYEQYF	TGCGCCAGCAGCCAAGATCCTTATAGTTCTTCTCGCTCCTACGAGCAGTACTTC
TRBD1	TRBV5-1	.	TRBJ1-3	CASSPGQGAGNTIYF	TGCGCCAGCAGCCCAGGACAGGGGGCTGGAAACACCATATATTTT
.	TRBV6-5	once	TRBJ2-5	CASSYRVTPETQYF	TGTGCCAGCAGTTACAGGGTAACGCCAGAGACCCAGTACTTC